This TCR beta chain was sequenced for a study of T cell repertoires in cytomegalovirus infection. Overall study: HLA-B-restricted CMV epitopes that are well studied, plus recently identified HLA-C-restricted ones, were used by the study. CMV infection and matching HLA type were both indicated by public TCR beta signatures.

With respect to this clonotype: Its antigen remains unknown.

Study-level findings and limits: CMV carriers with the relevant HLA were identified by cumulative public TCR beta family frequency.

The CDR3 covers 18 residues. J gave up 1 base and V 1 base, and 9 bases lay outside the gene matches. Germline V gene data show CDR1 as SGHVS and CDR2 as FNYEAQ. TCRdb itself ran the reads through MiXCR, one entry per CDR3 protein. The profile shows about 900,000 distinct CDR3 sequences, 31% of them singletons. Sample: cultured CD8+ T cells from PBMCs, taken from culture after CMV antigen stimulation. This chain connects TRBV7-6 to TRBJ2-1; 8 bases are shared with TRBD1. The clonotype was recovered from a human donor in good health (CMV status not recorded). Some clones in this sample may be carry-over from other donors' samples. CDR3 region: CASSLEPGQGGSYNEQFF. The CDR3 bases are TGTGCCAGCAGCTTAGAGCCAGGACAGGGTGGGTCCTACAATGAGCAGTTCTTC.